The next 29 T cell receptor beta chains were all read from a single sample in a study of cytotoxic CD8 clonotypes in ibrutinib-treated CLL. This table comes from immunoSEQ multiplex PCR, and its TCRdb copy is limited to in-frame clones, with some not included. The data show around 97,000 clones, 60% to 80% seen once. This specimen was PBMCs, taken after 12 months of ibrutinib treatment. The origin of the receptors is a human donor with chronic lymphocytic leukemia.

The rearrangement joins TRBV10-3 to TRBJ2-7; D might be TRBD1 or TRBD2, each matching 5 bases. The germline gives CDR1 ENHRY, CDR2 SYGVKD. The CDR3 sequence is 13 residues long. The DNA of the CDR3 is TGTGCTTCCGCCGGGGCCCAAGGCGGGGAGCAGTACTTC. Amino acid sequence: CASAGAQGGEQYF.

This sequence joins TRBV11-2 and TRBJ2-1; weak D call: TRBD2 (7 bases). The germline V and J ends were trimmed by 6 bases and 4 bases, with 19 bases remaining between them. Germline V gene lookup returns CDR1 SGHAT and CDR2 FQNNGV. This CDR3 is 16 amino acids long. The CDR3: CASSSSSGGPYNEQFF. The CDR3 DNA follows: TGTGCCAGCAGTTCCTCTTCGGGGGGCCCTTACAATGAGCAGTTCTTC.

The chain has TRBV7-9 and TRBJ1-2; 7 nucleotides line up with TRBD1. Germline values: CDR1 SEHNR, CDR2 FQNEAQ (reference sequence). The CDR3 sequence is 15 residues long. The V gene end was trimmed by 3 bases and the J gene end by 1 base; junction bases not matched to a gene: 5. The CDR3 is CASSLDRKFNYGYTF. CDR3 DNA: TGTGCCAGCAGCTTGGACAGGAAATTTAACTATGGCTACACCTTC.

The chain links TRBV10-3 to TRBJ1-2; D is possibly TRBD1 (6 bases). V lost 4 bases to trimming and J lost 1 base, with 7 bases between them. The CDR3 totals 13 residues. Germline CDR1 is ENHRY and CDR2 is SYGVKD. The CDR3 reads CAISAQGNYGYTF. The CDR3 DNA reads TGTGCCATCAGTGCACAGGGTAACTATGGCTACACCTTC.

J is TRBJ1-5 and V is TRBV28, with 8 bases fitting TRBD1. The V gene's germline CDR1 is MDHEN and CDR2 SYDVKM. V shed 9 bases, J shed 7 bases, and the junction held 11 bases outside the gene matches. The CDR3 length is 14 residues. DNA for the CDR3: TGTGCCAGTTCTAAACAGGGGGGACGGCAGCCCCAGCATTTT. It specifies CASSKQGGRQPQHF.

This sequence joins TRBV25-1 and TRBJ1-5; no clear D. Looked up from germline, CDR1 is MGHDK and CDR2 is SYGVNS. Trimming shortened V by 3 bases and J by 0 bases, and 3 bases separated the two germline ends. CDR3 length: 13 residues. CDR3 region: CASSEYSNQPQHF. Here the CDR3 DNA reads TGTGCCAGCAGTGAGTATAGCAATCAGCCCCAGCATTTT.

This clone appeared a few times. The J gene is TRBJ2-4, the V gene TRBV2; D is possibly TRBD1 (8 bases). Germline-derived CDR1 and CDR2 are SNHLY and FYNNEI. The CDR3 runs 13 residues. V was pared by 7 bases and J by 9 bases, with 16 bases between. The CDR3 here is CASTSDREGIQYF. CDR3 in DNA: TGTGCCAGCACCTCGGACAGGGAGGGCATTCAGTACTTC.

There are a few counts of this clone. The rearrangement joins TRBV5-4 to TRBJ2-3; TRBD2 aligns across 10 bases. Trimming at V came to 0 bases and at J to 3 bases, leaving 4 bases not matched to a gene. Germline loops: CDR1 SGHNT, CDR2 YYREEE (reference sequence). The CDR3 contains 16 residues. The CDR3 coding sequence is TGTGCCAGCAGCTTGGAGCGGGGGGGTATTACAGATACGCAGTATTTT. Its translation is CASSLERGGITDTQYF.

The rearrangement joins TRBV19 to TRBJ1-5; D unresolved. Germline V gene data show CDR1 as LNHDA and CDR2 as SQIVND (reference sequence). The V end was cut by 5 bases, the J end by 4 bases, with 15 bases between. CDR3 length: 15 amino acids. The CDR3 reads CASSPRGAGNQPQHF. CDR3 coding DNA: TGTGCCAGTAGTCCCCGGGGAGCGGGAAATCAGCCCCAGCATTTT.

The J gene is TRBJ2-5, the V gene TRBV2; 12 bases line up with TRBD2. V dropped 6 bases and J dropped 1; count of bases not matched to a gene: 3. This CDR3 spans 15 amino acids. Germline V gene sequence: CDR1 SNHLY, CDR2 FYNNEI. The CDR3 coding sequence is TGTGCCAGCAGCTCTAGCGGGGGGGGCCAAGAGACCCAGTACTTC. Translated, it gives CASSSSGGGQETQYF.

The gene calls are TRBV7-2 and TRBJ1-1; tentative D call: TRBD1 (5 bases). This CDR3 is 13 amino acids long. Trimming stripped 5 bases from V and 7 bases from J, with 14 bases between. Per germline, CDR1 SGHTA and CDR2 FQGNSA. CDR3 protein: CASSPPGGLEAFF. Here the CDR3 DNA reads TGTGCCAGCAGCCCCCCTGGGGGACTTGAAGCTTTCTTT.

This clone appeared a few times. This rearrangement joins TRBV7-2 to TRBJ1-1; a possible D gene is TRBD1 (6 bases). CDR3 length equals 13 residues. Trimming removed 8 bases at V and 0 bases at J, with 10 bases between. Germline values: CDR1 SGHTA, CDR2 FQGNSA. The CDR3 sequence: CASLQGMNTEAFF. The CDR3 DNA is TGTGCCAGCCTACAGGGTATGAACACTGAAGCTTTCTTT.

V usage is TRBV10-1 and J usage is TRBJ1-1, with unresolved D. Trimming shortened V by 6 bases and J by 4 bases, and 15 bases separated the two germline ends. This CDR3 has 14 amino acids. The germline gives CDR1 WNHNN, CDR2 SYGVQD (reference sequence). CDR3 amino acids: CASRLSARATEAFF. The CDR3 coding sequence is TGCGCCAGCAGATTATCTGCCCGGGCCACTGAAGCTTTCTTT.

The chain is built from TRBV2 and TRBJ1-5; 7 positions match TRBD1. This CDR3 spans 13 amino acids. The V gene's germline CDR1 is SNHLY and CDR2 FYNNEI. With V trimmed by 10 bases and J by 2 bases, 5 bases remained unmatched. CDR3 nucleotides: TGTGCCACGGCAGGGGGGGGCAATCAGCCCCAGCATTTT. It encodes CATAGGGNQPQHF.

This clone showed up just a few times. The rearrangement uses TRBV6-5 and TRBJ1-1; D remains ambiguous. This CDR3 region has 13 residues. V shed 2 bases and J shed 1 base, with 5 bases lying between them. From germline, CDR1 is MNHEY and CDR2 SVGAGI. The chain's CDR3 is CASSYKRNTEAFF. DNA for the CDR3: TGTGCCAGCAGTTACAAGAGGAACACTGAAGCTTTCTTT.

CDR3 loop: CASSPPGRPQYF. For the CDR3, the DNA is TGTGCCAGCAGCCCCCCGGGGCGACCCCAGTACTTC. The rearrangement uses TRBV7-6 and TRBJ2-5, with D perhaps TRBD1 or TRBD2 (5 bases each). V lost 5 bases, J lost 9 bases, and 13 bases lay in between. Germline CDR1 and CDR2: SGHVS and FNYEAQ. CDR3 size: 12 residues.

The rearrangement joins TRBV5-1 to TRBJ1-1, with D possibly TRBD1 on 5 matching bases. The V gene's germline CDR1 is SGHRS and CDR2 YFSETQ. The CDR3 loop spans 13 amino acids. V lost 2 bases to trimming and J lost 5 bases, with 10 bases between them. The CDR3 reads CASSFQGWTEAFF. The CDR3 DNA reads TGCGCCAGCAGCTTTCAGGGATGGACTGAAGCTTTCTTT.

The chain is built from TRBV2 and TRBJ1-5; D unresolved. CDR1 and CDR2 from the germline V gene are SNHLY and FYNNEI. The CDR3 has 13 residues. Between the trimmed V and J ends, which lost 6 bases and 6 bases, there was a span of 12 bases. In DNA, the CDR3 is TGTGCCAGCAGAGAACGATATGCTCAGCCCCAGCATTTT. Amino acids: CASRERYAQPQHF.

The chain recombines TRBV5-1 with TRBJ2-3, with TRBD2 matching 8 bases. CDR3 length equals 15 residues. The trim removed 0 bases at V and 3 bases at J, leaving 3 bases unmatched. Germline assignment: CDR1 SGHRS and CDR2 YFSETQ. CDR3: CASSLGGLETDTQYF. DNA for the CDR3: TGCGCCAGCAGCTTGGGGGGACTAGAGACAGATACGCAGTATTTT. Filled out from reference TRBV5-1 and TRBJ2-3, the complete variable domain reads KAGVTQTPRYLIKTRGQQVTLSCSPISGHRSVSWYQQTPGQGLQFLFEYFSETQRNKGNFPGRFSGRQFSNSRSEMNVSTLELGDSALYLCASSLGGLETDTQYFGPGTRLTVL.

The table lists this clone with a few counts. The rearrangement joins TRBV11-3 to TRBJ1-6; D remains unclear. V shed 1 base and J shed 7 bases, with 11 bases lying between them. The CDR3 length is 15 residues. CDR1 and CDR2 from the germline V gene are SGHNT and YENEEA. As DNA, the CDR3 is TGTGCCAGCAGCTTAGTTTCCGGAGGCAATTCACCCCTCCACTTT. It codes for CASSLVSGGNSPLHF.

The V call is TRBV5-1, the J call TRBJ2-7, with 10 bases fitting TRBD1. The length of the CDR3 is 17 residues. The trim removed 3 bases at V and 1 base at J, leaving 10 bases unmatched. Per germline, CDR1 SGHRS and CDR2 YFSETQ. This chain's CDR3 is CASSYQTTGGASYEQYF. The CDR3 region has the DNA TGCGCCAGCAGCTATCAAACGACAGGGGGCGCTTCCTACGAGCAGTACTTC.

CDR3 amino acids: CTSSQGALAVGGYEQYF. The CDR3 DNA is TGCACCAGCAGCCAAGGTGCGCTAGCGGTCGGAGGCTACGAGCAGTACTTC. V gene TRBV1 combines with J gene TRBJ2-7; the D call TRBD2 from the table was never checked on the DNA. TRBV1 is annotated as a pseudogene. The CDR3 is made up of 17 amino acids.

This clone was counted only a few times. V and J are TRBV5-1 and TRBJ1-2, with D unresolved. The germline gives CDR1 SGHRS, CDR2 YFSETQ. Trimming left V 0 bases short and J 8 bases short, with 17 bases between. The CDR3 runs 15 residues. DNA of the CDR3: TGCGCCAGCAGCTTGGCCATCGGGGAGGTCGAAGGCTACACCTTC. It yields the protein CASSLAIGEVEGYTF. Looking up the rest from reference TRBV5-1 and TRBJ1-2 gives the full variable domain: KAGVTQTPRYLIKTRGQQVTLSCSPISGHRSVSWYQQTPGQGLQFLFEYFSETQRNKGNFPGRFSGRQFSNSRSEMNVSTLELGDSALYLCASSLAIGEVEGYTFGSGTRLTVV.

CDR3 in amino acids: CASSPKDPFHEQYF. The CDR3 nucleotides read TGTGCCAGCAGCCCCAAAGACCCCTTCCACGAGCAGTACTTC. This chain joins TRBV7-2 and TRBJ2-7; D remains unclear. V lost 5 bases, J lost 5 bases, and 16 bases lay in between. The CDR3 length is 14 residues. In germline, CDR1 is SGHTA, CDR2 FQGNSA.

The chain employs TRBV18 and TRBJ1-5; D gene ambiguous. The germline gives CDR1 KGHSH, CDR2 LQKENI. V was clipped by 1 base and J by 3 bases, with 4 bases between them. This CDR3 has 13 amino acids. For the CDR3, the DNA is TGTGCCAGCTCACCACAGGTCAATCAGCCCCAGCATTTT. Translating gives CASSPQVNQPQHF.

The V call is TRBV29-1, the J call TRBJ1-1; D not resolved. The ends were cut back, 0 bases at V and 5 bases at J, with 10 bases in the middle. Germline V lookup: CDR1 SQVTM, CDR2 ANQGSEA. This CDR3 comprises 13 residues. The CDR3 nucleotides are TGCAGCGTTGAAGAGTTGGTTGGGACTGAAGCTTTCTTT. Amino acid sequence: CSVEELVGTEAFF.

The chain combines TRBV5-1 with TRBJ2-5; D is ambiguous. Trimming took off 3 bases at V and 4 bases at J, with 13 bases between the two ends. The CDR3 covers 14 residues. Per germline, CDR1 SGHRS and CDR2 YFSETQ. The CDR3 loop reads CASSYSSQVETQYF. Written as DNA, the CDR3 is TGCGCCAGCAGCTATTCTAGTCAGGTAGAGACCCAGTACTTC.

This rearrangement joins TRBV19 to TRBJ2-4; 11 bases are a match to TRBD1. V was clipped by 5 bases and J by 7 bases; unmatched bases: 4. This CDR3 spans 14 amino acids. In germline, CDR1 is LNHDA, CDR2 SQIVND (reference sequence). This CDR3 is CASSLGDRGNIQYF. The CDR3 nucleotides read TGTGCCAGTAGTCTTGGGGACAGGGGGAACATTCAGTACTTC. Full variable domain (rest looked up from reference TRBV19 and TRBJ2-4): DGGITQSPKYLFRKEGQNVTLSCEQNLNHDAMYWYRQDPGQGLRLIYYSQIVNDFQKGDIAEGYSVSREKKESFPLTVTSAQKNPTAFYLCASSLGDRGNIQYFGAGTRLSVL.

The chain carries TRBV5-1 and TRBJ2-1, with TRBD2 identical over 11 bases. The V segment lost 3 bases and the J segment 5 bases; nucleotides outside the gene matches: 4. CDR1 is SGHRS, CDR2 YFSETQ, per germline. CDR3 size: 15 residues. Here the CDR3 reads CASSSGTSGNNEQFF. DNA for the CDR3: TGCGCCAGCAGCTCCGGGACTAGCGGAAACAATGAGCAGTTCTTC.